The 28 T cell receptor beta chains reported below all come from one sample, sequenced in a study of blood T cell repertoires in COVID-19. TCRdb's copy holds only in-frame clones and misses some; the assay was immunoSEQ multiplex PCR. The data contain 110,000 or so clones, approximately 72% of them singletons. Sequencing was carried out using peripheral blood. These receptors were collected from a woman in her 70s with acute or convalescent COVID-19.

The chain employs TRBV11-2 and TRBJ2-5, with 7 bases aligning to TRBD1. The CDR3 spans 15 residues. Germline lookup yields CDR1 SGHAT and CDR2 FQNNGV. The V and J ends lost 4 bases and 3 bases, in that order; junction bases with no gene match: 8. The CDR3 nucleotides are TGTGCCAGCAGCTGGGCTGGGACAGCTAAAGAGACCCAGTACTTC. The encoded protein is CASSWAGTAKETQYF.

The table lists this clone with a count of one. This chain links TRBV19 with TRBJ2-1; TRBD2 might be the D (6 bases). The CDR3 sequence is 17 residues long. V was trimmed by 0 bases and J by 9 bases, leaving 21 bases between them. Germline CDR1 is LNHDA and CDR2 is SQIVND (reference sequence). The CDR3 region has the DNA TGTGCCAGTAGTATAGACGCGGCGGGGATACTTACAGGTGAGCAGTTCTTC. It specifies CASSIDAAGILTGEQFF. Full variable domain (missing parts from reference TRBV19 and TRBJ2-1): DGGITQSPKYLFRKEGQNVTLSCEQNLNHDAMYWYRQDPGQGLRLIYYSQIVNDFQKGDIAEGYSVSREKKESFPLTVTSAQKNPTAFYLCASSIDAAGILTGEQFFGPGTRLTVL.

The chain is built from TRBV28 and TRBJ2-5; TRBD2 matches 9 bases. Looked up from germline, CDR1 is MDHEN and CDR2 is SYDVKM. The CDR3 consists of 14 residues. CDR3 sequence reads: CSTEAGGPQETQYF. The DNA for the CDR3 is TGTTCCACCGAGGCGGGGGGGCCCCAAGAGACCCAGTACTTC.

The genes are TRBV5-5 and TRBJ2-7; 7 bases are a match to TRBD2. The CDR3 covers 14 residues. From germline, CDR1 is SGHKS and CDR2 YYEKEE (reference sequence). V dropped 0 bases and J dropped 4; count of bases not matched to a gene: 4. The CDR3: CASSLASGGYEQYF. The CDR3 DNA is TGTGCCAGCAGCTTGGCCTCGGGGGGTTACGAGCAGTACTTC.

The V gene is TRBV12-5, the J gene TRBJ1-5; 7 bases are shared with TRBD1. Looked up from germline, CDR1 is LGHNT and CDR2 is FRNRAP. The CDR3 contains 15 residues. Losses at the gene ends were 7 bases for V and 7 bases for J; bases not matched to a gene: 13. The CDR3 nucleotides are TGTGCTAGTGCCCGACAGGGAAAAAACGTGCAGCCCCAGCATTTT. This gives the protein CASARQGKNVQPQHF.

This clone was picked up a small number of times. At one end the junction does not follow the germline gene, possibly because of a read error. This chain uses TRBV6-2 or TRBV6-3 with TRBJ2-3, with 10 bases fitting TRBD1. Germline assignment: CDR1 MNHEY and CDR2 SVGEGT. The CDR3 length is 13 residues. CDR3 loop: CASNPRQGASPHF. The CDR3, as DNA: TGTGCCAGCAACCCTCGACAGGGGGCCTCACCACACTTT.

The chain couples TRBV9 to TRBJ2-7, with D possibly being TRBD1 (5 bases). Trimming cost V 4 bases and J 4 bases, with 15 bases left between them. The CDR3 consists of 14 residues. Germline CDR1 SGDLS, CDR2 YYNGEE. The CDR3 spells CASSPPGQKYEQYF. In DNA form, the CDR3 reads TGTGCCAGCAGCCCCCCCGGACAAAAGTACGAGCAGTACTTC.

The chain recombines TRBV6-5 with TRBJ1-5, with TRBD1 matching 11 bases. Germline CDR1 reads MNHEY; CDR2 reads SVGAGI. V gave up 4 bases and J gave up 7 bases; unmatched junction bases: 9. The CDR3 is 16 residues long. CDR3 region: CASSSQGTGGGQPQHF. CDR3 sequence (DNA): TGTGCCAGCAGTTCCCAAGGGACAGGGGGAGGGCAGCCCCAGCATTTT.

V gene TRBV30 combines with J gene TRBJ2-7, with unresolved D. V was shortened by 7 bases and J by 3 bases, with 22 bases between the two germline ends. This CDR3 spans 15 amino acids. Germline CDR1 reads GTSNPN; CDR2 reads SVGIG (reference sequence). Here the CDR3 DNA reads TGTGCCTCCCGTCCTAAAAATACAAGAGGCTACGAGCAGTACTTC. It specifies CASRPKNTRGYEQYF.

The J gene is TRBJ1-6, the V gene TRBV19, with D perhaps matching TRBD1 (6 bases). Trimming removed 6 bases at V and 10 bases at J, with 16 bases between. Germline assignment: CDR1 LNHDA and CDR2 SQIVND (reference sequence). The CDR3 has 14 residues. The CDR3 DNA reads as TGTGCCAGTAGCCAGGTTTCGAGGGGGTCACCCCTCCACTTT. Translating it yields CASSQVSRGSPLHF.

This clone appeared once. The V and J genes are TRBV5-6 and TRBJ2-7; a possible D gene is TRBD2 (6 bases). Germline CDR1 is SGHDT and CDR2 is YYEEEE. The CDR3 loop spans 16 amino acids. With 3 bases removed from V and 6 bases from J, the gap between germline ends came to 22 bases. The CDR3 DNA sequence: TGTGCCAGCAGCTCGTTGAAAAAGGCAGGGAGGCTCGAGCAGTACTTC. Its protein product is CASSSLKKAGRLEQYF.

The genes are TRBV4-2 and TRBJ2-3; possible D gene TRBD2, 6 bases. Between the trimmed V and J ends, which lost 0 bases and 5 bases, there was a span of 12 bases. The CDR3 contains 15 residues. Germline-derived CDR1 and CDR2 are LGHNA and YNFKEQ. CDR3 DNA: TGTGCCAGCAGCCAAGATGGAGGGGAAGTAGATACGCAGTATTTT. Translating gives CASSQDGGEVDTQYF.

The chain uses TRBV6-6 and TRBJ2-3, with 9 bases lining up with TRBD2. CDR1 is MNHNY, CDR2 SVGAGI, per germline (reference sequence). The V gene end was trimmed by 2 bases and the J gene end by 5 bases; junction bases not matched to a gene: 5. The CDR3 extends over 15 amino acids. CDR3 bases: TGTGCCAGCAGTTACGGCGGGGGGGTTGGAGATACGCAGTATTTT. Amino acids: CASSYGGGVGDTQYF.

The chain links TRBV6-6 to TRBJ1-4; a weak D match, TRBD1 (6 bases). V was clipped by 5 bases and J by 4 bases, with 14 bases between them. Germline V gene sequence: CDR1 MNHNY, CDR2 SVGAGI (reference sequence). This CDR3 comprises 15 residues. The DNA of the CDR3 is TGTGCCAGCAGTGGAACACAGGGCCGTAATGAAAAACTGTTTTTT. Encoded protein: CASSGTQGRNEKLFF.

This clone was picked up a small number of times. The chain combines TRBV7-8 with TRBJ1-3, with TRBD1 matching over 7 bases. J lost 0 bases, V lost 6 bases, and 2 bases had no gene match. The CDR3 covers 14 residues. Per germline, CDR1 SGHVS and CDR2 FQNEAQ. The DNA of the CDR3 is TGTGCCAGCAGGCCAGGGGGCTCTGGAAACACCATATATTTT. Encoded protein: CASRPGGSGNTIYF.

With regard to this clone: The sample carries other DNA sequences with the same CDR3. The chain joins TRBV27 to TRBJ2-1, with 10 positions matching TRBD2. Looked up from germline, CDR1 is MNHEY and CDR2 is SMNVEV (reference sequence). With 4 bases clipped from V and 2 bases from J, the junction kept 2 bases outside the gene matches. There are 15 residues in the CDR3. This chain's CDR3 is CASSSSGGPYNEQFF. The CDR3 DNA follows: TGTGCCAGCAGTTCTAGCGGGGGTCCCTACAATGAGCAGTTCTTC.

The chain has TRBV18 and TRBJ2-2; D ambiguous. Deletions cut 1 base from V and 6 bases from J, with 15 bases between. Germline lookup yields CDR1 KGHSH and CDR2 LQKENI. This CDR3 contains 16 residues. The CDR3 DNA reads TGTGCCAGCTCACCACTCGGGTCCGTGGGTGCCGGGGAGCTGTTTTTT. This translates into CASSPLGSVGAGELFF.

The rearrangement joins TRBV7-2 to TRBJ1-5, with TRBD1 as a possible D gene (5 bases). Germline values: CDR1 SGHTA, CDR2 FQGNSA. The CDR3 has 14 residues. Deletions cut 5 bases from V and 7 bases from J, with 15 bases between. The CDR3 protein is CASSASPRAQPQHF. In nucleotides, the CDR3 is TGTGCCAGCAGCGCCTCCCCCAGGGCCCAGCCCCAGCATTTT.

V usage is TRBV5-4 and J usage is TRBJ2-5; 11 bases are shared with TRBD2. J gave up 2 bases and V 5 bases, and 5 bases lay outside the gene matches. The length of the CDR3 is 15 residues. Germline V gives CDR1 SGHNT, CDR2 YYREEE (reference sequence). CDR3: CASSKGLADQETQYF. In DNA form, the CDR3 reads TGTGCCAGCAGTAAGGGACTAGCGGATCAAGAGACCCAGTACTTC.

The table lists this clone with a few counts. The chain uses TRBV4-3 and TRBJ1-6; TRBD1 agrees at 10 bases. J lost 9 bases, V lost 1 base, and 6 bases had no gene match. Germline V CDR1 and CDR2: LGHNA, YSLEER. The CDR3 covers 16 residues. The CDR3 loop reads CASSQGTGGKGSPLHF. Here the CDR3 DNA reads TGCGCCAGCAGCCAAGGGACAGGGGGTAAAGGTTCACCCCTCCACTTT.

This clone has just a few counts. The V gene is TRBV5-1, the J gene TRBJ1-6; D remains ambiguous. Per the germline V gene, CDR1 is SGHRS and CDR2 is YFSETQ. This CDR3 has 17 residues. V lost 0 bases, J lost 5 bases, and 15 bases lay in between. The CDR3, as DNA: TGCGCCAGCAGCTTGGGGTTTTTAATCGGTAATAATTCACCCCTCCACTTT. Translating gives CASSLGFLIGNNSPLHF.

The CDR3 DNA follows: TGTGCCTGGAGTGTTTACGGGACCTACGAGCAGTACTTC. Translation: CAWSVYGTYEQYF. The rearrangement joins TRBV30 to TRBJ2-7, with D possibly matching TRBD2 (5 bases). The germline CDR1 and CDR2 sequences are GTSNPN and SVGIG (reference sequence). Between the trimmed V and J ends, which lost 0 bases and 2 bases, there was a span of 8 bases. There are 13 residues in the CDR3.

This clone was recorded a few times. The chain has TRBV29-1 and TRBJ2-6; D not certain. CDR3 length: 13 residues. The germline CDR1 and CDR2 sequences are SQVTM and ANQGSEA. Trimming took off 3 bases at V and 0 bases at J, with 3 bases between the two ends. In DNA form, the CDR3 reads TGCAGCGTTGATAGCTCTGGGGCCAACGTCCTGACTTTC. Its translation: CSVDSSGANVLTF.

V gene TRBV6-1 combines with J gene TRBJ1-5; D gene unclear. This CDR3 spans 18 amino acids. Germline V lookup: CDR1 MNHNS, CDR2 SASEGT. The V end was cut by 1 base, the J end by 4 bases, with 20 bases between. The DNA for the CDR3 is TGTGCCAGCAGTGAAGAAGACCCCCGACGACGGAGGAATCAGCCCCAGCATTTT. Its translation is CASSEEDPRRRRNQPQHF.

The chain carries TRBV6-5 and TRBJ2-1; TRBD2 matches at 7 bases. The CDR3 sequence is 13 residues long. The V segment lost 10 bases and the J segment 6 bases; nucleotides outside the gene matches: 9. The germline V gene encodes CDR1 MNHEY and CDR2 SVGAGI. CDR3 region: CATSSGAFNEQFF. DNA of the CDR3: TGTGCCACCTCGAGCGGGGCCTTCAATGAGCAGTTCTTC.

Comment on this clone: Other DNA sequences in this specimen translate into the identical CDR3. The V and J genes are TRBV7-2 and TRBJ2-3; 9 bases match TRBD2. Unmatched junction bases numbered 2, after V lost 1 base and J lost 3 bases. The germline V gene has CDR1 SGHTA and CDR2 FQGNSA. The CDR3 has 15 residues. CDR3 DNA: TGTGCCAGCAGCTTAGGGCGGGGGGGTACAGATACGCAGTATTTT. This encodes CASSLGRGGTDTQYF.

The chain links TRBV20-1 to TRBJ2-2; D is undetermined. In germline, CDR1 is DFQATT, CDR2 SNEGSKA (reference sequence). This CDR3 is built from 13 residues. V was clipped by 3 bases and J by 4 bases, with 9 bases between them. The CDR3 DNA sequence: TGCAGTGCTAGTCAACTCGCCACCGGGGAGCTGTTTTTT. This sequence encodes CSASQLATGELFF.

The chain joins TRBV19 to TRBJ1-5; weak D call: TRBD1 (5 bases). The length of the CDR3 is 15 residues. Germline V gene data show CDR1 as LNHDA and CDR2 as SQIVND (reference sequence). V was pared by 4 bases and J by 7 bases, with 17 bases between. The CDR3 reads CASSTGGGKEQPQHF. CDR3 in DNA: TGTGCCAGTAGTACCGGGGGGGGGAAAGAACAGCCCCAGCATTTT.